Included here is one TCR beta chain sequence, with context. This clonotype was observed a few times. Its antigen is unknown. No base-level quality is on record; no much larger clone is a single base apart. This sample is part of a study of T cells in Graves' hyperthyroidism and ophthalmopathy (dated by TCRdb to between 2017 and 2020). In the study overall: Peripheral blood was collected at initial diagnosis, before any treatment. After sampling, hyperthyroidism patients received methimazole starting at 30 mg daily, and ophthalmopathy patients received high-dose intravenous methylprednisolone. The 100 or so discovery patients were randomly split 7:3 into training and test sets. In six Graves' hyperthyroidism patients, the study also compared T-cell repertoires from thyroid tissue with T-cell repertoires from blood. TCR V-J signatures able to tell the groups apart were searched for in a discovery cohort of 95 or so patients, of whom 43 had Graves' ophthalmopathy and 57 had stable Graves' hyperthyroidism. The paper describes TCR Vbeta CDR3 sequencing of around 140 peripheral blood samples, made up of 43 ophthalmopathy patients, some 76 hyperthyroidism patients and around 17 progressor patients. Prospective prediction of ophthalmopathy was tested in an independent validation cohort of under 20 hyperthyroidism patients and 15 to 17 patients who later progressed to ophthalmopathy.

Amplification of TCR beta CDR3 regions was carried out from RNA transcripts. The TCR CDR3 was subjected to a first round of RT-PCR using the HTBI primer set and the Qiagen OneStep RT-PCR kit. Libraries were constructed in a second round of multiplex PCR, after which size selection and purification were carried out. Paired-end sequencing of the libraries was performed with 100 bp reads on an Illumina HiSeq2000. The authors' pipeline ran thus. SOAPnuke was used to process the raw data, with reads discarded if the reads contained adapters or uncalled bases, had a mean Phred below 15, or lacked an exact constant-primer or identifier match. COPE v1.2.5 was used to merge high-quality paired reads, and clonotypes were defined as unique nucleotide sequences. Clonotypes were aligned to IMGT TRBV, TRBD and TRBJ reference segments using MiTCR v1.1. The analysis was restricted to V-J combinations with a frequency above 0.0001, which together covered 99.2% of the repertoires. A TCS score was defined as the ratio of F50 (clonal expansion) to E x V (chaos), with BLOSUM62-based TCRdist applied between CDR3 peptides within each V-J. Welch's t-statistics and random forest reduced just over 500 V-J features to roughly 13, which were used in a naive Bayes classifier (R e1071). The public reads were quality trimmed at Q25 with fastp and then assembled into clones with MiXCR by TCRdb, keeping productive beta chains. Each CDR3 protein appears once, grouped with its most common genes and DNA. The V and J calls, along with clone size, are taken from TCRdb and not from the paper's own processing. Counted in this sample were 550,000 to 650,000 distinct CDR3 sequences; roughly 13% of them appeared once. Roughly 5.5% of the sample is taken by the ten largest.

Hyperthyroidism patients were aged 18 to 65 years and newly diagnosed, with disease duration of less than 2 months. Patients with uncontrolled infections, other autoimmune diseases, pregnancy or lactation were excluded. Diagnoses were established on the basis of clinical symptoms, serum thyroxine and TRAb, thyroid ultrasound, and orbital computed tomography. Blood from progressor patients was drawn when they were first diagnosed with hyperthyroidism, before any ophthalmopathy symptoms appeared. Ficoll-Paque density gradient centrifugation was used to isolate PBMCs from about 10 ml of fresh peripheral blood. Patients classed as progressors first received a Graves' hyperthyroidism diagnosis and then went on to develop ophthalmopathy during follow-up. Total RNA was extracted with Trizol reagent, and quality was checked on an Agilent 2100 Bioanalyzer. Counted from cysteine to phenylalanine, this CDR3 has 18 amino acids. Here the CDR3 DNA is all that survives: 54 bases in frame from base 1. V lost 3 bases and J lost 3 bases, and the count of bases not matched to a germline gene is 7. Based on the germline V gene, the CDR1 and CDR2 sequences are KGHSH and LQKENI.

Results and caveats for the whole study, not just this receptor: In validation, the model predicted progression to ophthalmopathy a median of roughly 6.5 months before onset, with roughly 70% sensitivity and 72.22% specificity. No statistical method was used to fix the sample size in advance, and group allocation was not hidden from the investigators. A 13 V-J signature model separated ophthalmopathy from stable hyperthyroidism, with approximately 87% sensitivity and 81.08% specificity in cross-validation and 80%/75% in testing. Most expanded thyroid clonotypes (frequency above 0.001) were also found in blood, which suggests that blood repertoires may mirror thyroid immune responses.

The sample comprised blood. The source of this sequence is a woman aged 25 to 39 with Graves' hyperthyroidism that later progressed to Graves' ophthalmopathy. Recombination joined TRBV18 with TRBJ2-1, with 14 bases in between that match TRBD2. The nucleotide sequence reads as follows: TGTGCCAGCTCACCCCGGACTAGCGGGAGGCTAGACTACAATGAGCAGTTCTTC. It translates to CASSPRTSGRLDYNEQFF.